This T cell receptor (beta chain) emerged from a study of T cell repertoires in cytomegalovirus infection. Points from the study as a whole: People with CMV and the relevant HLA were identified by cumulative public TCR beta family frequency. What dominated the ex vivo response were HLA-C-restricted CMV-specific TCR beta clonotypes.

TCRdb ran MiXCR on the reads and lists one entry per CDR3 protein. The table lists around 710,000 distinct CDR3 sequences, almost 30% of them singletons. Trimming removed 6 bases from V and 1 base from J, with 9 bases in between. The germline gives CDR1 DFQATT, CDR2 SNEGSKA (reference sequence). The CDR3 covers 12 residues. Points on this clonotype: Its antigen is not identified.

This receptor was taken from a human donor in good health (CMV status not recorded). Some clones in this sample may be carry-over from other donors' samples. Specimen: cultured CD8+ T cells from PBMCs, collected from culture after CMV antigen stimulation. The genes are TRBV20-1 and TRBJ1-1; D uncertain. The CDR3 is CSAPHTNTEAFF. The CDR3 bases are TGCAGTGCCCCACACACGAACACTGAAGCTTTCTTT.